These 20 T cell receptor beta chains came from one sample sequenced in a study of blood T cell repertoires in COVID-19. Only in-frame clones appear in the TCRdb table, and some are missing; sequencing was by immunoSEQ multiplex PCR. The repertoire holds approximately 450,000 clones, with around 87% as singletons. Material: PBMCs or T cells enriched from blood (not recorded which). All receptors come from a man between 25 and 39 years old who had recovered from COVID-19.

The chain couples TRBV7-2 to TRBJ1-5; D call uncertain. Trimming took 1 base from V and 0 from J, leaving 13 bases between them. This CDR3 spans 17 amino acids. Germline V gives CDR1 SGHTA, CDR2 FQGNSA. The CDR3 region is CASSLVGGGYSNQPQHF. The CDR3 DNA reads as TGTGCCAGCAGCTTAGTAGGAGGAGGGTATAGCAATCAGCCCCAGCATTTT.

The chain has TRBV2 and TRBJ1-5, with D tentatively TRBD1 (5 bases). In germline, CDR1 is SNHLY, CDR2 FYNNEI. Trimming shortened V by 3 bases and J by 0 bases, and 12 bases separated the two germline ends. This CDR3 contains 16 residues. Here the CDR3 DNA reads TGTGCCAGCAGTGAGTTACAGGAATATAGCAATCAGCCCCAGCATTTT. Encoded protein: CASSELQEYSNQPQHF.

This chain connects TRBV5-1 to TRBJ2-5, with 10 bases aligning to TRBD2. The CDR3 is 14 residues long. V trimming: 7 bases; J trimming: 2 bases; junction bases outside the gene matches: 5. Germline V gene lookup returns CDR1 SGHRS and CDR2 YFSETQ. The CDR3 coding sequence is TGCGCCAGCCGGACTAGCGGACTACAAGAGACCCAGTACTTC. This translates into CASRTSGLQETQYF.

The chain has TRBV18 and TRBJ2-7, with a weak D call TRBD2 (5 bases). V shed 2 bases and J shed 4 bases, with 12 bases lying between them. The CDR3 totals 14 residues. The germline V gene has CDR1 KGHSH and CDR2 LQKENI. In DNA form, the CDR3 reads TGTGCCAGCTCACCAGGGGATTCGGGGTACGAGCAGTACTTC. It is translated as CASSPGDSGYEQYF.

This chain connects TRBV27 to TRBJ1-1, with 7 bases fitting TRBD1. The V segment lost 5 bases and the J segment 6 bases; nucleotides outside the gene matches: 12. The CDR3 is 15 amino acids. CDR1 MNHEY and CDR2 SMNVEV come from the germline V gene (reference sequence). For the CDR3, the DNA is TGTGCCAGCAGTACGAATGCACAGGGGAGAGCTGAAGCTTTCTTT. Amino acids: CASSTNAQGRAEAFF.

The chain couples TRBV18 to TRBJ2-5; TRBD1 agrees at 7 bases. Trimming cost V 3 bases and J 2 bases; bases outside gene matches: 3. Germline V gene data show CDR1 as KGHSH and CDR2 as LQKENI. The CDR3 length is 14 residues. The CDR3 reads CASSPGQLQETQYF. The CDR3 bases are TGTGCCAGCTCACCGGGACAGCTGCAAGAGACCCAGTACTTC.

The chain is built from TRBV20-1 and TRBJ1-1; the D gene is possibly TRBD1 (6 bases). V was cut by 3 bases and J by 4 bases, with 15 bases left in between. CDR1 and CDR2 (germline): DFQATT, SNEGSKA (reference sequence). This CDR3 is 14 amino acids long. The CDR3 loop is CSASGGGAVTEAFF. The CDR3 coding sequence is TGCAGTGCTAGTGGGGGGGGCGCGGTCACTGAAGCTTTCTTT.

This chain uses TRBV7-9 with TRBJ1-1, with TRBD1 matching over 9 bases. V was pared by 3 bases and J by 0 bases, with 5 bases of the junction left unmatched. The germline CDR1 and CDR2 sequences are SEHNR and FQNEAQ (reference sequence). The CDR3 extends over 16 amino acids. Written as DNA, the CDR3 is TGTGCCAGCAGCTTGGGGGACAGGGCCTTGAACACTGAAGCTTTCTTT. This translates into CASSLGDRALNTEAFF.

The V call is TRBV14, the J call TRBJ2-1; no definite D call. Germline V gives CDR1 SGHDN, CDR2 FVKESK. Trimming left V 4 bases short and J 8 bases short, with 21 bases between. The CDR3 covers 16 residues. CDR3 region: CASSRYPGPPPYEQFF. For the CDR3, the DNA is TGTGCCAGCAGCCGCTACCCTGGGCCGCCCCCATATGAGCAGTTCTTC.

The chain joins TRBV5-1 to TRBJ2-7; TRBD2 might be the D (6 bases). This CDR3 is built from 14 residues. CDR1 and CDR2 from the germline V gene are SGHRS and YFSETQ. Trimming cost V 2 bases and J 0 bases, with 9 bases left between them. CDR3 nucleotides: TGCGCCAGCAGCTTCTCTAGCGACTCCTACGAGCAGTACTTC. Translating it yields CASSFSSDSYEQYF. Using reference TRBV5-1 and TRBJ2-7 for the parts outside the CDR3, the full variable domain is KAGVTQTPRYLIKTRGQQVTLSCSPISGHRSVSWYQQTPGQGLQFLFEYFSETQRNKGNFPGRFSGRQFSNSRSEMNVSTLELGDSALYLCASSFSSDSYEQYFGPGTRLTVT.

This chain connects TRBV10-2 to TRBJ1-5; D is ambiguous. Germline V gives CDR1 WSHSY, CDR2 SAAADI. The V and J ends lost 0 bases and 5 bases respectively, with 2 bases between them. The CDR3 runs 12 residues. The CDR3 sequence: CASSESYQPQHF. The CDR3, as DNA: TGCGCCAGCAGTGAGTCCTATCAGCCCCAGCATTTT.

J is TRBJ2-5 and V is TRBV19; unclear D gene. Germline CDR1 and CDR2: LNHDA and SQIVND (reference sequence). CDR3 length equals 14 residues. V lost 5 bases and J lost 2, with 12 bases in between. The CDR3, as DNA: TGTGCCAGTAGTTGGAGTGCGTCTCAAGAGACCCAGTACTTC. This gives the protein CASSWSASQETQYF.

This rearrangement joins TRBV21-1 to TRBJ2-7; TRBD2, as called in the table, went unchecked against the DNA. TRBV21-1 is deemed a pseudogene. The CDR3 length is 16 residues. CDR3 protein: CASSKEERETSYEQYF. In nucleotides, the CDR3 is TGTGCCAGCAGCAAAGAGGAGCGGGAGACCTCCTACGAGCAGTACTTC.

The V call is TRBV29-1, the J call TRBJ1-6; 7 bases map to TRBD1. Germline V gene sequence: CDR1 SQVTM, CDR2 ANQGSEA. This CDR3 contains 13 residues. The trim removed 4 bases at V and 9 bases at J, leaving 6 bases unmatched. The CDR3 reads CSVGDSSFSPLHF. The CDR3 nucleotides are TGCAGCGTTGGGGACAGCTCTTTTTCACCCCTCCACTTT.

The V call is TRBV5-4, the J call TRBJ2-2; TRBD1 might be the D (5 bases). The CDR3 is 14 residues long. Germline loops: CDR1 SGHNT, CDR2 YYREEE (reference sequence). Trimming left V 3 bases short and J 3 bases short, with 9 bases between. CDR3 residues: CASSYGQDTGELFF. The CDR3 DNA sequence: TGTGCCAGCAGCTATGGACAAGACACCGGGGAGCTGTTTTTT.

The chain recombines TRBV29-1 with TRBJ1-1; TRBD1 matches 7 bases. The germline CDR1 and CDR2 sequences are SQVTM and ANQGSEA. Trimming removed 6 bases from V and 4 bases from J; junction bases left unmatched: 8. This CDR3 is built from 13 residues. CDR3 bases: TGCAGCGTCGGACAGGTCTCCGGCACTGAAGCTTTCTTT. Protein: CSVGQVSGTEAFF.

The V call is TRBV19, the J call TRBJ1-1; D ambiguous. The CDR3 loop spans 14 amino acids. The V end lost 5 bases, the J end lost 3 bases, and 13 bases lay between the germline ends. Germline CDR1 LNHDA, CDR2 SQIVND (reference sequence). CDR3 protein: CASSFPGFDTEAFF. The CDR3 nucleotides are TGTGCCAGTAGTTTCCCAGGTTTCGACACTGAAGCTTTCTTT. The whole variable domain, remainder taken from reference TRBV19 and TRBJ1-1, is DGGITQSPKYLFRKEGQNVTLSCEQNLNHDAMYWYRQDPGQGLRLIYYSQIVNDFQKGDIAEGYSVSREKKESFPLTVTSAQKNPTAFYLCASSFPGFDTEAFFGQGTRLTVV.

The chain employs TRBV7-9 and TRBJ1-2; TRBD1 is a possible D gene (6 bases). This CDR3 is built from 13 residues. The germline V gene has CDR1 SEHNR and CDR2 FQNEAQ (reference sequence). V was shortened by 5 bases and J by 3 bases, with 10 bases between the two germline ends. The CDR3 sequence is CASSEQGDYGYTF. The CDR3 bases are TGTGCCAGCAGCGAACAGGGAGACTATGGCTACACCTTC.

The V call is TRBV15, the J call TRBJ2-1, with D possibly being TRBD1 (8 bases). Germline V gene sequence: CDR1 LNHNV, CDR2 YYDKDF (reference sequence). The CDR3 runs to 17 residues. V was pared by 6 bases and J by 5 bases, with 23 bases between. The CDR3 coding sequence is TGTGCCACCAGAGTGGACAGGGCCAGCGGGATTAACAATGAGCAGTTCTTC. As protein: CATRVDRASGINNEQFF. Variable domain in full (rest from reference TRBV15 and TRBJ2-1): DAMVIQNPRYQVTQFGKPVTLSCSQTLNHNVMYWYQQKSSQAPKLLFHYYDKDFNNEADTPDNFQSRRPNTSFCFLDIRSPGLGDTAMYLCATRVDRASGINNEQFFGPGTRLTVL.

The V call is TRBV11-3, the J call TRBJ2-1; 11 nucleotides agree with TRBD2. The junction had 3 bases not matched to a gene; V was cut back by 2 bases and J by 3 bases. The CDR3 is 16 residues long. CDR1 is SGHNT and CDR2 is YENEEA in the germline V gene. CDR3 loop: CASSLYTSGSYNEQFF. DNA for the CDR3: TGTGCCAGCAGCTTATACACTAGCGGGAGCTACAATGAGCAGTTCTTC.